This TCR beta chain derives from a study of blood T cell repertoires in COVID-19. Study at large: Collection of acute and convalescent COVID-19 samples took place in the United States, Italy and Spain. Nucleic acid was either cDNA or gDNA, and it came from T cells, B-cell-depleted T cells, or PBMCs.

Authors' methods: Using reference gene primer amplification, nucleated cell counts were estimated. Libraries were prepared by immunoSEQ multiplex PCR; TCRdb keeps only in-frame clonotypes and omits some of them. V and J calls and clone size follow that table, whereas D and trimming were derived from the DNA. Found here are 110,000 or so clones, roughly 90% of them singletons; the top ten hold 8% to 8.5%. Specimen: peripheral blood. This TCR was sampled from a woman aged 70-85 years who had recovered from COVID-19.

CDR3 sequence (DNA): TGCGCCAGCAGGGTTAGCGGGGGGGCCTCTGGGGCCAACGTCCTGACTTTC. Residues: CASRVSGGASGANVLTF. The J gene is TRBJ2-6, the V gene TRBV5-1, with 11 bases fitting TRBD2. V trimming: 5 bases; J trimming: 0 bases; junction bases outside the gene matches: 4. Per the germline V gene, CDR1 is SGHRS and CDR2 is YFSETQ. The CDR3 is 17 amino acids.